These 7 T cell receptor beta chains were sequenced from one sample in a study of shared clonotypes between healthy human individuals. Some clones are missing from TCRdb's copy, which holds only in-frame ones; the method was immunoSEQ multiplex PCR. This table holds 500,000 to 550,000 clones, around 95% found once. The sample taken for sequencing was naive CD4+ T cells sorted from blood. Subset defined: CD45RA+ positively selected. The source is a woman younger than 45 in good health.

The rearrangement joins TRBV11-1 to TRBJ2-7; 8 nucleotides agree with TRBD2. This CDR3 is built from 16 residues. Per the germline V gene, CDR1 is SGHAT and CDR2 is FQDESV (reference sequence). V shed 5 bases, J shed 5 bases, and the junction held 14 bases outside the gene matches. The CDR3 bases are TGTGCCAGCAGCCCCACCCCCGGGGGGGGGAAACACGAGCAGTACTTC. This gives the protein CASSPTPGGGKHEQYF.

The chain is built from TRBV9 and TRBJ2-7; 12 nucleotides agree with TRBD2. This CDR3 contains 17 residues. The V gene end was trimmed by 1 base and the J gene end by 8 bases; junction bases not matched to a gene: 13. Germline CDR1 SGDLS, CDR2 YYNGEE. Here the CDR3 DNA reads TGTGCCAGCAGCGTATCAGGAGGGACTAGCGGGCCAGTTAAGCAGTACTTC. Translated: CASSVSGGTSGPVKQYF.

The CDR3 DNA is TGTGCCAGCAGCTTCACTAGCGGTTCGTTGGAGACCCAGTACTTC. Protein: CASSFTSGSLETQYF. V usage is TRBV11-3 and J usage is TRBJ2-5; 8 bases map to TRBD2. Trimming removed 3 bases from V and 5 bases from J; junction bases left unmatched: 8. CDR1 and CDR2 from the germline V gene are SGHNT and YENEEA. The CDR3 is 15 amino acids.

The chain recombines TRBV5-6 with TRBJ2-1; 7 bases map to TRBD1. The CDR3 spans 17 residues. Germline V gene lookup returns CDR1 SGHDT and CDR2 YYEEEE. J was trimmed by 0 bases and V by 4 bases; bases with no gene match: 10. The CDR3 DNA reads TGTGCCAGCAGCGGGGTGGAGGACAGGAACTCCTACAATGAGCAGTTCTTC. As protein: CASSGVEDRNSYNEQFF.

CDR3: CASSLGTSLEPQHF. CDR3 nucleotide sequence: TGTGCCAGCAGCTTGGGGACCTCTTTAGAGCCCCAGCATTTT. The V and J genes are TRBV5-6 and TRBJ1-5, with D hard to call. Germline loops: CDR1 SGHDT, CDR2 YYEEEE. The CDR3 sequence is 14 residues long. V was cut by 0 bases and J by 8 bases, with 12 bases left in between.

CDR3 protein: CASSQEYNYNEQFF. The CDR3 bases are TGCGCCAGCAGCCAGGAATATAACTACAATGAGCAGTTCTTC. J is TRBJ2-1 and V is TRBV4-1; no clear D gene. CDR3 size: 14 residues. The V end lost 3 bases, the J end lost 3 bases, and 9 bases lay between the germline ends. Looked up from germline, CDR1 is MGHRA and CDR2 is YSYEKL.

The CDR3 bases are TGTGCCAGCAGTTACTCTCGGGGTTTCAGCACAGATACGCAGTATTTT. Protein sequence: CASSYSRGFSTDTQYF. This sequence joins TRBV6-5 and TRBJ2-3; D may be TRBD2 (5 bases). Trimming left V 0 bases short and J 0 bases short, with 10 bases between. This CDR3 comprises 16 residues. Germline values: CDR1 MNHEY, CDR2 SVGAGI.